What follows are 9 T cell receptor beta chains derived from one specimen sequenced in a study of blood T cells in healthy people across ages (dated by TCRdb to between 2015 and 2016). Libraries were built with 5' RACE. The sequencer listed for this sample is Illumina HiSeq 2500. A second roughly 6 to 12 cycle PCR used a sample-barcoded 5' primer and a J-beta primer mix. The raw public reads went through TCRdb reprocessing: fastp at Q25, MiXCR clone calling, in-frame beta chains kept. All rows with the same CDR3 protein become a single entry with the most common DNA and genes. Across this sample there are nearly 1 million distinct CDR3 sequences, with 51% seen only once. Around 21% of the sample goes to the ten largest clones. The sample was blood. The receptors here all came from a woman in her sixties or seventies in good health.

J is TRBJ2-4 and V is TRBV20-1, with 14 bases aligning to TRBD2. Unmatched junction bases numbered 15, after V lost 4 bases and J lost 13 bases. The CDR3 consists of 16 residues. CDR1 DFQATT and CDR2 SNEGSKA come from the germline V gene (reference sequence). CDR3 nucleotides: TGCAGTGCTACCGGGACTAGCGGGAGCCCTCAGTGGTGGCAGTACTTC. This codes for CSATGTSGSPQWWQYF.

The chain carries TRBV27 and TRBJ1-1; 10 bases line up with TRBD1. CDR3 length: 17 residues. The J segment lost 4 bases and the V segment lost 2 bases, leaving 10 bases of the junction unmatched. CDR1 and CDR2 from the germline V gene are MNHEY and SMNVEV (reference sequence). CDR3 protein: CASSLIDRGRIGTEAFF. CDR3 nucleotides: TGTGCCAGCAGTTTAATCGACAGGGGGCGCATCGGCACTGAAGCTTTCTTT.

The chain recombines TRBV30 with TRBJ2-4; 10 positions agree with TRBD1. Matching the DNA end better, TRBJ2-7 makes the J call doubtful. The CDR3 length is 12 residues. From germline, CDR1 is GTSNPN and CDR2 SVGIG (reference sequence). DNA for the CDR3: TGTGCCGGACAGGGGGAACCCTACGAGCAGTACTTC. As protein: CAGQGEPYEQYF.

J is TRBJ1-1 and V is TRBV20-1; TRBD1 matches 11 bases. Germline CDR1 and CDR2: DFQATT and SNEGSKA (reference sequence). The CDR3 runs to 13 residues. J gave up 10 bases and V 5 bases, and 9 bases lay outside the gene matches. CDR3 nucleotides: TGCAGTGCTGGCCACGGACAGGGGGCGGGAGCTTTCTTT. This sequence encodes CSAGHGQGAGAFF.

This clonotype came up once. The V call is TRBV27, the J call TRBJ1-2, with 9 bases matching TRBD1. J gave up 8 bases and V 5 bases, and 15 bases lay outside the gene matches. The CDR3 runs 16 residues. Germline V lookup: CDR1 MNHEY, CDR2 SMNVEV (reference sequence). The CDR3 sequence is CASSHGQGSGSLGYTF. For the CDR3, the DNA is TGTGCCAGCAGTCACGGACAGGGGTCGGGGTCGTTGGGCTACACCTTC.

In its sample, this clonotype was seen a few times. This chain's CDR3 is CASKLLAGTSTDTQYF. DNA of the CDR3: TGTGCCAGCAAACTTCTAGCGGGGACTAGCACAGATACGCAGTATTTT. The gene calls are TRBV6-2 or TRBV6-3 and TRBJ2-3; 9 bases match TRBD2. This CDR3 spans 16 amino acids. Trimming removed 7 bases from V and 0 bases from J; junction bases left unmatched: 8. CDR1 and CDR2 from the germline V gene are MNHEY and SVGEGT.

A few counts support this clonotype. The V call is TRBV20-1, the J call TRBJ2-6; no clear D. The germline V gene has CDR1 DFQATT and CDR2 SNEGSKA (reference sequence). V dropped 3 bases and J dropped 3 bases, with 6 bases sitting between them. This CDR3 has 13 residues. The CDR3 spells CSASAVGANVLTF. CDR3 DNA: TGCAGTGCTAGTGCGGTTGGGGCCAACGTCCTGACTTTC.

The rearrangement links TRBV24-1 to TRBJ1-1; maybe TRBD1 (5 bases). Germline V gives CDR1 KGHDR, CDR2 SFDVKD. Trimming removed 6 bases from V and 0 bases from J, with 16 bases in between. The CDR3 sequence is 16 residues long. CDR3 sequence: CATSHGAGTMNTEAFF. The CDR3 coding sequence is TGTGCCACCAGTCATGGGGCAGGTACCATGAACACTGAAGCTTTCTTT.

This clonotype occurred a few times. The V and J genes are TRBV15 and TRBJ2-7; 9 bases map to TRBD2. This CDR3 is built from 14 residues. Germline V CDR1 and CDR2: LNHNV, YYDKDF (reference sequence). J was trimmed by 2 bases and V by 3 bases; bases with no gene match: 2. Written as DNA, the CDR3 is TGTGCCACCAGCAGTCTAGCGGGAACCTACGAGCAGTACTTC. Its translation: CATSSLAGTYEQYF.